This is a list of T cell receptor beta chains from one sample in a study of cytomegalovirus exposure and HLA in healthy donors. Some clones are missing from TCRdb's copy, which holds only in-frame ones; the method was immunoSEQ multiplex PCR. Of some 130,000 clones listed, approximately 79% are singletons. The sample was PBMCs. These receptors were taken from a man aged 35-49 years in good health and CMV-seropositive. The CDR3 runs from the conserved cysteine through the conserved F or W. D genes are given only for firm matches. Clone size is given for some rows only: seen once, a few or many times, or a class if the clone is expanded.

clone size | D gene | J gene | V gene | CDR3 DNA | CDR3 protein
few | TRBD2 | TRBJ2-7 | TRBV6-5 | TGTGCCAGCAGTCGACGGACTAGCTCCTACGAGCAGTACTTC | CASSRRTSSYEQYF
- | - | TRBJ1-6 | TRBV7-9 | TGTGCCAGCAGCTCCCCCCTGAGCGGTTCACCCCTCCACTTT | CASSSPLSGSPLHF
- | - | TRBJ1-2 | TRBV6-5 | TGTGCCAGCAGTTACTCGCGGCAGGGTGCTAACTATGGCTACACCTTC | CASSYSRQGANYGYTF
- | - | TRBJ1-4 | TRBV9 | TGTGCCAGCAGCACCGGAGGGGGGGTCGAAAAACTGTTTTTT | CASSTGGGVEKLFF
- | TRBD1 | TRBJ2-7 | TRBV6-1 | TGTGCCAGCAGATTACAGGGGGCGAAGGTACGCGAGCAGTACTTC | CASRLQGAKVREQYF
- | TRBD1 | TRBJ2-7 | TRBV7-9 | TGTGCCAGCAGCTCACCGGGACAGGGGGTACACGAGCAGTACTTC | CASSSPGQGVHEQYF
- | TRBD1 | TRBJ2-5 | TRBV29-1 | TGCAGCGTGGGACAGTTACAAGAGACCCAGTACTTC | CSVGQLQETQYF
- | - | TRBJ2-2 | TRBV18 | TGTGCCAGCTCCCCCTTACAGCTGACCGGGGAGCTGTTTTTT | CASSPLQLTGELFF
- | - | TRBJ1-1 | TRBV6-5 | TGTGCCAGCACCCTCCGGCGGGGTTTGAACACTGAAGCTTTCTTT | CASTLRRGLNTEAFF
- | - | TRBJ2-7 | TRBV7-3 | TGTGCCAGCAGCTCGGGACTTACCTACGAGCAGTACTTC | CASSSGLTYEQYF
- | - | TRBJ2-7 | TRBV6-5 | TGTGCCAGCCGAAGAGCGAGCGGCTCCTACGAGCAGTACTTC | CASRRASGSYEQYF
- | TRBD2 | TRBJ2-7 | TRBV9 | TGTGCCAGCAGCGTAGGGACTAGCGGGAGCGACGAGCAGTACTTC | CASSVGTSGSDEQYF
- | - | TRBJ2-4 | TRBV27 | TGTGCCAGCATCTTGCGGGCGTCCAAAAACATTCAGTACTTC | CASILRASKNIQYF
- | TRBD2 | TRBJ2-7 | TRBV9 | TGTGCCAGCAGCGTTGGGGGAGGGACCTACGAGCAGTACTTC | CASSVGGGTYEQYF
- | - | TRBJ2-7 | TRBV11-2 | TGTGCCAGCGTCTCAGGGAACTACGAGCAGTACTTC | CASVSGNYEQYF